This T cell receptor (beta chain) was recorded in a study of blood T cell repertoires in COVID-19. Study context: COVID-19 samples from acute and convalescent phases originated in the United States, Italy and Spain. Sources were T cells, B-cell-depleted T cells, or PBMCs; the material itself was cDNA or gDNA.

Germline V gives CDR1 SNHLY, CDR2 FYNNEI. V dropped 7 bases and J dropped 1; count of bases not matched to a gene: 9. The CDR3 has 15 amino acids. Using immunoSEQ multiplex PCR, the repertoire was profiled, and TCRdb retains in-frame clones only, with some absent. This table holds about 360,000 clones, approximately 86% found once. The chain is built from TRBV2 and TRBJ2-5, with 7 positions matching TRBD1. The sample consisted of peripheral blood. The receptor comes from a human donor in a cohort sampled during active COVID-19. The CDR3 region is CASNRQGRFQETQYF. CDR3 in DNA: TGTGCCAGCAACCGACAGGGAAGGTTCCAAGAGACCCAGTACTTC.